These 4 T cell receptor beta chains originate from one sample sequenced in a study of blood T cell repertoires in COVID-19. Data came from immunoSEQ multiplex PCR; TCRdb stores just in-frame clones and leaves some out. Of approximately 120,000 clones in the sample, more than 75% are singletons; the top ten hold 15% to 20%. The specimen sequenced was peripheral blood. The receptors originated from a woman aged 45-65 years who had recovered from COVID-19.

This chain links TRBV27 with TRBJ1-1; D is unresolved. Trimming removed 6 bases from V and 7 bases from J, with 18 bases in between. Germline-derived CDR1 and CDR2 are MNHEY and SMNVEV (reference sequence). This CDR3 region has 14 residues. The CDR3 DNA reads TGTGCCAGCAGCCGACTAACCCCTGCGGTTGAAGCTTTCTTT. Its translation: CASSRLTPAVEAFF.

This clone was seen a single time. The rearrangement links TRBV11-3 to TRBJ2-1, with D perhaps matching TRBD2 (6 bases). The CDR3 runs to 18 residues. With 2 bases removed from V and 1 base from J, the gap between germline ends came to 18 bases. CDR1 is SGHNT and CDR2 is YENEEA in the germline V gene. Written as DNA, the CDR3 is TGTGCCAGCAGCTTACCCTGGGGGGTCCGGGCATCCTACAATGAGCAGTTCTTC. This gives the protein CASSLPWGVRASYNEQFF.

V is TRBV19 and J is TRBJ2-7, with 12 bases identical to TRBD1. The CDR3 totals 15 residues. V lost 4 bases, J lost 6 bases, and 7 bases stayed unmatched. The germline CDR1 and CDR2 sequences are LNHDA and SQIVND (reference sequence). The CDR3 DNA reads TGTGCCAGTAGTACCCCGGGACAGGGGGCATTCGAGCAGTACTTC. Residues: CASSTPGQGAFEQYF.

DNA for the CDR3: TGTGCCAGCAGTGACGGGAGACTTTATAGCAATCAGCCCCAGCATTTT. Translation: CASSDGRLYSNQPQHF. The chain has TRBV2 and TRBJ1-5, with no clear D. V was shortened by 3 bases and J by 0 bases, with 12 bases between the two germline ends. The CDR3 is made up of 16 amino acids. Germline assignment: CDR1 SNHLY and CDR2 FYNNEI.